A selection of T cell receptor beta chains follows, all from one sample in a study of blood T cell repertoires in COVID-19. Clones were sequenced by immunoSEQ multiplex PCR, and TCRdb holds only the in-frame ones, with some missing. This repertoire shows about 310,000 clones, around 90% found once; its top ten account for approximately 5%. The sample taken for sequencing was PBMCs or T cells enriched from blood (not recorded which). Every receptor here comes from a man aged 60 to 75 who had recovered from COVID-19. Each CDR3 is given with its conserved first and last residue. D genes are given only for firm matches. The size of a clone is reported for some rows only, either as once, few or many, or as a class for expanded clones.

CDR3 protein: CASSLADRGYYNEQFF; CDR3 DNA: TGTGCCAGCAGCTTGGCGGACAGGGGTTACTACAATGAGCAGTTCTTC; D gene: TRBD1; J gene: TRBJ2-1; clone size: NA; V gene: TRBV7-9
CDR3 protein: CASSLAAGGYNEQFF; CDR3 DNA: TGTGCCAGCAGTTTGGCGGCGGGAGGGTACAATGAGCAGTTCTTC; D gene: TRBD2; J gene: TRBJ2-1; clone size: NA; V gene: TRBV28
CDR3 protein: CASSYSYTLNTEAFF; CDR3 DNA: TGTGCCAGCAGTTACTCATACACGTTGAACACTGAAGCTTTCTTT; D gene: NA; J gene: TRBJ1-1; clone size: NA; V gene: TRBV6-5
CDR3 protein: CATSGTGESSVSQFF; CDR3 DNA: TGTGCCACCAGTGGAACAGGGGAATCTTCAGTTTCGCAGTTCTTC; D gene: TRBD1; J gene: TRBJ2-1; clone size: NA; V gene: TRBV24-1
CDR3 protein: CASSPSGIQETQYF; CDR3 DNA: TGTGCCAGCAGCCCCTCAGGGATCCAAGAGACCCAGTACTTC; D gene: NA; J gene: TRBJ2-5; clone size: NA; V gene: TRBV3-1/TRBV3-2
CDR3 protein: CASSPQRAGGQNEQFF; CDR3 DNA: TGTGCCAGCTCGCCCCAAAGGGCGGGAGGCCAGAATGAGCAGTTCTTC; D gene: TRBD2; J gene: TRBJ2-1; clone size: NA; V gene: TRBV18
CDR3 protein: CASSFHGAGGGNYGYTF; CDR3 DNA: TGTGCCAGCAGTTTCCACGGGGCAGGGGGCGGTAACTATGGCTACACCTTC; D gene: TRBD1; J gene: TRBJ1-2; clone size: NA; V gene: TRBV27
CDR3 protein: CASSLGSVADTQYF; CDR3 DNA: TGTGCCAGCAGCTTAGGGTCGGTAGCAGATACGCAGTATTTT; D gene: NA; J gene: TRBJ2-3; clone size: NA; V gene: TRBV7-9
CDR3 protein: CASSPLGETYEQYF; CDR3 DNA: TGTGCCAGCTCGCCCTTGGGAGAAACCTACGAGCAGTACTTC; D gene: NA; J gene: TRBJ2-7; clone size: NA; V gene: TRBV18
CDR3 protein: CASSQVHGTGDEKLFF; CDR3 DNA: TGCGCCAGCAGCCAAGTTCACGGGACAGGGGATGAAAAACTGTTTTTT; D gene: TRBD1; J gene: TRBJ1-4; clone size: NA; V gene: TRBV4-1
CDR3 protein: CASSDPGLGGAEKLFF; CDR3 DNA: TGTGCCAGCAGTGACCCTGGGTTAGGGGGGGCGGAAAAACTGTTTTTT; D gene: NA; J gene: TRBJ1-4; clone size: once; V gene: TRBV25-1
CDR3 protein: CASSLRGDGANVLTF; CDR3 DNA: TGTGCCAGCAGTTTGAGGGGTGACGGGGCCAACGTCCTGACTTTC; D gene: NA; J gene: TRBJ2-6; clone size: once; V gene: TRBV5-4
CDR3 protein: CASSSRTGGYEQYF; CDR3 DNA: TGTGCCAGCAGCTCTCGGACAGGGGGCTACGAGCAGTACTTC; D gene: TRBD1; J gene: TRBJ2-7; clone size: NA; V gene: TRBV7-2
CDR3 protein: CASSAFSGTEASNYGYTF; CDR3 DNA: TGTGCCAGCAGTGCTTTCTCCGGGACAGAAGCGTCTAACTATGGCTACACCTTC; D gene: TRBD1; J gene: TRBJ1-2; clone size: NA; V gene: TRBV25-1
CDR3 protein: CASSQAGTGFYEQYF; CDR3 DNA: TGTGCCAGCAGCCAGGCCGGGACAGGGTTCTACGAGCAGTACTTC; D gene: TRBD1; J gene: TRBJ2-7; clone size: NA; V gene: TRBV4-2